The 18 T cell receptor beta chains below all came from one sample that was sequenced in a study of T cells after yellow fever vaccination. MiXCR, applied by TCRdb to the 5' RACE reads, yields one record per CDR3 protein. The top ten hold less than 3.5% of the sample, which has some 260,000 distinct CDR3 sequences, roughly 5.6% seen once. The sample here was CD4+ T cells sorted from PBMCs, taken on the day of the yellow fever booster vaccination. Receptors were obtained from a man younger than 35 who received the YFV17D yellow fever vaccine.

DNA of the CDR3: TGTGCCAGCAGCCGCCCTAGAGACAGGGCTCAGCCCCAGCATTTT. Its translation is CASSRPRDRAQPQHF. The chain joins TRBV7-8 to TRBJ1-5, with 7 bases matching TRBD1. The CDR3 is 15 amino acids. V shed 5 bases and J 6 bases; nucleotides not matched to a gene: 10. Germline V gene data show CDR1 as SGHVS and CDR2 as FQNEAQ.

This clonotype was seen more than once but under ten times. The chain carries TRBV19 and TRBJ1-5; maybe TRBD1 (5 bases). Trimming stripped 5 bases from V and 0 bases from J, with 11 bases between. Germline values: CDR1 LNHDA, CDR2 SQIVND (reference sequence). The CDR3 consists of 15 residues. CDR3 loop: CASSVQAHSNQPQHF. For the CDR3, the DNA is TGTGCCAGTAGTGTACAGGCTCATAGCAATCAGCCCCAGCATTTT.

The genes are TRBV6-5 and TRBJ2-3; D is perhaps TRBD2 (5 bases). V was shortened by 6 bases and J by 6 bases, with 10 bases between the two germline ends. CDR1 and CDR2 from the germline V gene are MNHEY and SVGAGI. This CDR3 has 12 amino acids. The CDR3 loop is CASRRESDTQYF. CDR3 coding DNA: TGTGCCAGCAGGAGGGAATCCGATACGCAGTATTTT.

In regard to this clonotype: One end of the junction does not line up with germline, which may come from a read error. The chain uses TRBV7-7 and TRBJ2-5; either TRBD1 or TRBD2 may supply D (5 bases each). Germline V gene sequence: CDR1 SSHAT, CDR2 FNYEAQ (reference sequence). The CDR3 is 13 amino acids. CDR3 bases: TGTGCTAGCAGCTTAGAGGGGAAGGAGACCCAGTACTTC. Protein sequence: CASSLEGKETQYF.

This clonotype was seen ten or more times. The V and J genes are TRBV12-3 or TRBV12-4 and TRBJ2-1; D is possibly TRBD2 (6 bases). With 6 bases removed from V and 10 bases from J, the gap between germline ends came to 19 bases. The CDR3 has 14 amino acids. The CDR3 sequence: CASSIPSSVGEQFF. Written as DNA, the CDR3 is TGTGCCAGCAGCATCCCCTCTAGCGTCGGGGAGCAGTTCTTC.

The V and J genes are TRBV5-6 and TRBJ1-1; D gene uncertain. The CDR3 is 13 residues long. The germline V gene has CDR1 SGHDT and CDR2 YYEEEE. The ends were cut back, 4 bases at V and 10 bases at J, with 17 bases in the middle. This chain's CDR3 is CASSHDPTSAAFF. The DNA of the CDR3 is TGTGCCAGCAGCCACGATCCGACCTCGGCAGCTTTCTTT.

In this sample, this clonotype turned up many times. J is TRBJ1-3 and V is TRBV28, with a weak D call TRBD1 (6 bases). CDR1 and CDR2 (germline): MDHEN, SYDVKM. V was pared by 4 bases and J by 16 bases, with 17 bases between. The CDR3 is made up of 12 amino acids. The CDR3 DNA follows: TGTGCCAGCAGTTCCCTCGACAGGAACAAGTATTTT. Its protein is CASSSLDRNKYF.

This clonotype was found many times. This sequence joins TRBV14 and TRBJ2-3; 9 bases map to TRBD2. Trimming took 4 bases from V and 7 from J; bases not matched to a gene: 3. The germline CDR1 and CDR2 sequences are SGHDN and FVKESK. The CDR3 runs 13 residues. The CDR3 DNA is TGTGCCAGCAGCCTGGCGGGGGGGAATACGCAGTATTTT. Protein: CASSLAGGNTQYF.

This clonotype has only a few counts. The chain carries TRBV5-1 and TRBJ1-1; 7 bases are shared with TRBD1. CDR3 length equals 15 residues. Germline values: CDR1 SGHRS, CDR2 YFSETQ. V was clipped by 2 bases and J by 0 bases; unmatched bases: 4. The CDR3 DNA sequence: TGCGCCAGCAGCTTCGACGGACAGGTGAACACTGAAGCTTTCTTT. Translation: CASSFDGQVNTEAFF. Filled out from reference TRBV5-1 and TRBJ1-1, the complete variable domain reads KAGVTQTPRYLIKTRGQQVTLSCSPISGHRSVSWYQQTPGQGLQFLFEYFSETQRNKGNFPGRFSGRQFSNSRSEMNVSTLELGDSALYLCASSFDGQVNTEAFFGQGTRLTVV.

The rearrangement links TRBV7-2 to TRBJ2-2, with D maybe TRBD2 (7 bases). The germline CDR1 and CDR2 sequences are SGHTA and FQGNSA. The CDR3 has 17 residues. V lost 8 bases, J lost 7 bases, and 26 bases lay in between. The CDR3 loop reads CASCRSNREGTIGELFF. The CDR3 coding sequence is TGTGCCAGCTGCCGAAGCAACAGGGAGGGGACCATCGGGGAGCTGTTTTTT.

In nucleotides, the CDR3 is TGTGCCAGCAGAGTACTGGGGACCTCCTACAATGAGCAGTTCTTC. Translation gives CASRVLGTSYNEQFF. The chain uses TRBV6-5 and TRBJ2-1; D tentatively fits TRBD1 or TRBD2 (5 bases each). The V gene's germline CDR1 is MNHEY and CDR2 SVGAGI. The CDR3 is 15 amino acids. Trimming removed 6 bases from V and 0 bases from J, with 12 bases in between.

This clonotype has at least ten counts. This rearrangement joins TRBV4-3 to TRBJ2-1; tentatively, D is TRBD1 (6 bases). CDR3 length: 17 amino acids. Germline lookup yields CDR1 LGHNA and CDR2 YSLEER. V lost 0 bases, J lost 3 bases, and 15 bases lay in between. DNA for the CDR3: TGCGCCAGCAGCCAAGATTACTCAGGGGATTACTACAATGAGCAGTTCTTC. Amino acid sequence: CASSQDYSGDYYNEQFF.

This chain links TRBV29-1 with TRBJ1-1; TRBD1 matches at 11 bases. The germline CDR1 and CDR2 sequences are SQVTM and ANQGSEA. The CDR3 runs to 14 residues. With 7 bases clipped from V and 5 bases from J, the junction kept 9 bases outside the gene matches. CDR3 sequence: CSARLDRGPTEAFF. The CDR3 nucleotides are TGCAGCGCCCGACTGGACAGGGGGCCTACTGAAGCTTTCTTT. The variable domain in full, completed from reference TRBV29-1 and TRBJ1-1, reads SAVISQKPSRDICQRGTSLTIQCQVDSQVTMMFWYRQQPGQSLTLIATANQGSEATYESGFVIDKFPISRPNLTFSTLTVSNMSPEDSSIYLCSARLDRGPTEAFFGQGTRLTVV.

A few counts support this clonotype. The rearrangement joins TRBV7-3 to TRBJ1-2, with 10 bases matching TRBD1. CDR3 size: 16 residues. Trimming cost V 0 bases and J 7 bases; bases outside gene matches: 8. Germline assignment: CDR1 SGHTA and CDR2 FQGTGA. The chain's CDR3 is CASSLTATGGLGGYTF. DNA for the CDR3: TGTGCCAGCAGCTTAACCGCGACAGGGGGCTTGGGTGGCTACACCTTC.

J is TRBJ2-7 and V is TRBV18; TRBD2 aligns across 7 bases. Germline V lookup: CDR1 KGHSH, CDR2 LQKENI. The length of the CDR3 is 13 residues. V shed 3 bases and J 3 bases; nucleotides not matched to a gene: 2. The CDR3 sequence is CASSPGGGYEQYV. CDR3 bases: TGTGCCAGCTCACCGGGGGGGGGCTACGAGCAGTACGTC.

This clonotype has only a few counts. The chain recombines TRBV4-3 with TRBJ2-3, with D possibly being TRBD2 (6 bases). This CDR3 has 15 amino acids. From germline, CDR1 is LGHNA and CDR2 YSLEER. V lost 0 bases and J 9 bases, leaving 16 bases between the germline ends. CDR3 region: CASSQDAGSARTQYF. CDR3 in DNA: TGCGCCAGCAGCCAAGACGCGGGGTCAGCTCGCACGCAGTATTTT.

CDR3 nucleotide sequence: TGTGCCAGCAGCCAATCGGAGAATCAGCCCCAGCATTTT. This sequence encodes CASSQSENQPQHF. This chain connects TRBV4-2 to TRBJ1-5; D call uncertain. Deletions cut 2 bases from V and 4 bases from J, with 6 bases between. The CDR3 has 13 amino acids. Looked up from germline, CDR1 is LGHNA and CDR2 is YNFKEQ.

The V gene is TRBV9, the J gene TRBJ1-2, with D possibly being TRBD1 (5 bases). The germline V and J ends were trimmed by 0 bases and 2 bases, with 11 bases remaining between them. The CDR3 sequence is 15 residues long. Looked up from germline, CDR1 is SGDLS and CDR2 is YYNGEE. Written as DNA, the CDR3 is TGTGCCAGCAGCGTAGGCGGGGACGAAAACTATGGCTACACCTTC. Encoded protein: CASSVGGDENYGYTF.